This T cell receptor beta chain was obtained from a study of blood T cell repertoires in COVID-19. Original data processing: Amplification of reference gene primers provided the estimated nucleated cell counts. Some clones are missing from TCRdb's copy, which holds only in-frame ones; the method was immunoSEQ multiplex PCR. The V and J calls and clone size are taken from that table; D and trimming were inferred from the DNA. The data show hundreds of thousands of clones, around 91% seen once. All enrollees were about 18 to 100 years old and from around 25 US areas. What the recovered Cohort 3 donors had was two negative PCRs, clearance, or symptom resolution. Germline CDR1 is MGHRA and CDR2 is YSYEKL. Unmatched junction bases numbered 18, after V lost 4 bases and J lost 6 bases. This CDR3 spans 18 amino acids.

The receptor was derived from a woman in her thirties or forties who had recovered from COVID-19. The sequenced sample consisted of PBMCs or T cells enriched from blood (not recorded which). This chain links TRBV4-1 with TRBJ2-1; 7 nucleotides line up with TRBD1. The CDR3 nucleotides are TGCGCCAGCAGCCGCCAACCGACCGGGACAGCGACGGGCAATGAGCAGTTCTTC. It yields the protein CASSRQPTGTATGNEQFF.